This TCR beta chain derives from a study of blood T cells in healthy people across ages. The CDR3 consists of 15 residues. The germline CDR1 and CDR2 sequences are MNHEY and SMNVEV (reference sequence). With 8 bases removed from V and 2 bases from J, the gap between germline ends came to 18 bases. Alongside a J-beta primer mix, a sample-barcoded 5' primer served in a second PCR lasting about 7 to 12 cycles. TCRdb used MiXCR to reprocess the 5' RACE reads, holding one entry per CDR3 protein. The sample includes 780,000 or so distinct CDR3 sequences, around 50% seen only once; the top ten take 20% to 30%.

The receptor was isolated from a man aged 40-50 years in good health. The V call is TRBV27, the J call TRBJ1-2; D is unclear. Material: blood. CDR3 in amino acids: CASRFSGIRNYGYTF. DNA of the CDR3: TGTGCCAGCCGCTTTTCAGGAATACGCAACTATGGCTACACCTTC.